The entry below gives a single T cell receptor beta chain sequence along with its context. Its antigen is unknown. Here immunoSEQ multiplex PCR was the method, and the copy in TCRdb shows in-frame clones only, minus some. Of about 200,000 clones listed, 80% to 90% are singletons. This entry belongs to a study of cytomegalovirus exposure and HLA in healthy donors. Germline lookup yields CDR1 SNHLY and CDR2 FYNNEI. The germline V and J ends were trimmed by 3 bases and 0 bases, with 6 bases remaining between them. This CDR3 has 15 residues. Study-wide results and caveats: The investigators catalogued 150 to 200 TCR beta chains as cytomegalovirus-associated. In vitro experiments confirmed that a few CMV-associated chains were specific for CMV antigens. The classifier reportedly diagnosed cytomegalovirus status with high specificity and sensitivity.

The sequencing sample was made of PBMCs. The source of this sequence is a woman in her twenties or thirties in good health and CMV-seropositive. The chain uses TRBV2 and TRBJ2-6; tentative D call: TRBD2 (5 bases). CDR3 sequence: CASSEGSSGANVLTF. The DNA of the CDR3 is TGTGCCAGCAGTGAGGGGAGCTCTGGGGCCAACGTCCTGACTTTC.